This T cell receptor (beta chain) was sequenced for a study of vaccination effects on CD4 cells after COVID-19. Overall study findings and caveats: Both infection-induced and vaccine-induced clones contracted markedly at late post-vaccination timepoints.

For this clone: What it binds is not known.

Repertoires were generated with immunoSEQ multiplex PCR, while TCRdb's copy carries only in-frame clones and drops some. The repertoire holds fewer than 40,000 clones, with 82% as singletons. Antigen-specific CD4+ T cells were first expanded with viral peptide pools by the ViraFEST assay and only then sequenced. Following a roughly 11-day culture, CD4+ T cells were purified. BNT162b2 vaccine or mRNA-1273 vaccine was given to participants in two doses. The starting material was CD4+ T cells from PBMCs cultured with HCoV-NL63 spike peptides, obtained after COVID-19 vaccination. This clonotype originated in a human donor who received a COVID-19 vaccine. Some clones in this sample may be carry-over from other donors' samples.

The DNA for the CDR3 is TGTGCCAGCAGGCCCCCAGGGCGCGGCGAGCAGTACGTC. As protein: CASRPPGRGEQYV. The V call is TRBV6-5, the J call TRBJ2-7; tentative D call: TRBD1 (5 bases). The V gene's germline CDR1 is MNHEY and CDR2 SVGAGI. The CDR3 sequence is 13 residues long. V shed 6 bases and J shed 6 bases, with 15 bases lying between them.